This is a list of T cell receptor beta chains from one sample in a study of blood T cell repertoires in COVID-19. Sequencing was performed with immunoSEQ multiplex PCR; in TCRdb, only in-frame clones are kept and a portion is missing. The profile shows approximately 240,000 clones, roughly 87% of them singletons. Input material: peripheral blood. The receptor set was obtained from a woman aged 18-29 years who had recovered from COVID-19. Both conserved end residues are part of each CDR3. D genes are given only for firm matches.

J	D	V	CDR3	DNA
TRBJ1-1	.	TRBV4-3	CASSQDTGYLNTEAFF	TGCGCCAGCAGCCAAGATACAGGGTATTTGAACACTGAAGCTTTCTTT
TRBJ1-5	TRBD1	TRBV19	CASSTALTRQGWWGQPQHF	TGTGCCAGTAGTACCGCCCTAACCAGACAGGGTTGGTGGGGGCAGCCCCAGCATTTT
TRBJ1-5	TRBD1	TRBV4-1	CASSHLLEGAVQPQHF	TGCGCCAGCAGCCACCTCCTTGAGGGGGCGGTTCAGCCCCAGCATTTT
TRBJ2-7	TRBD2	TRBV27	CASSTKAGDSKAYEQYF	TGTGCCAGCAGTACAAAAGCGGGAGACTCTAAGGCCTACGAGCAGTACTTC
TRBJ2-5	TRBD2	TRBV6-2/TRBV6-3	CASSRLGRAVEETQYF	TGTGCCAGCAGTCGACTCGGGAGGGCGGTGGAAGAGACCCAGTACTTC
TRBJ2-1	.	TRBV4-3	CASSSWGDLNEQFF	TGCGCCAGCAGCTCATGGGGGGATCTTAATGAGCAGTTCTTC
TRBJ2-2	TRBD1	TRBV7-9	CASSSTGVGELFF	TGTGCCAGCAGCTCAACAGGGGTCGGGGAGCTGTTTTTT
TRBJ2-7	TRBD1	TRBV6-1	CASSEARWTGGYEQYF	TGTGCCAGCAGTGAAGCTCGTTGGACAGGGGGATACGAGCAGTACTTC
TRBJ2-7	TRBD1	TRBV9	CASSVDQGASYEQYF	TGTGCCAGCAGCGTAGATCAGGGGGCCTCCTACGAGCAGTACTTC
TRBJ2-3	TRBD2	TRBV5-1	CASSLVAGRDTQYF	TGCGCCAGCAGCTTAGTAGCGGGAAGAGATACGCAGTATTTT